Detailed here is one T cell receptor (beta chain). Antigen specificity is unknown. Germline loops: CDR1 SQVTM, CDR2 ANQGSEA. This CDR3 contains 14 residues. V shed 4 bases and J shed 2 bases, with 12 bases lying between them. These data come from a study of T cell clonotyping in hematopoietic cell transplantation. Points from the study as a whole: After transplant, recipient diversity fell while pathologically expanded clonotypes grew through day 180.

The data were produced by immunoSEQ multiplex PCR, yet TCRdb's version contains in-frame clones alone and is incomplete. The data show more than 15,000 clones, approximately 85% seen once. Material: peripheral blood mononuclear cells. This receptor was obtained from a woman in her thirties or forties in good health. Some clones in this sample may be carry-over from other donors' samples. The V and J genes are TRBV29-1 and TRBJ1-5, with D possibly being TRBD1 (6 bases). CDR3 loop: CSVVLGGRNQPQHF. In DNA form, the CDR3 reads TGCAGCGTTGTCTTGGGGGGCCGCAATCAGCCCCAGCATTTT.